This TCR beta chain originates from a study of blood T cell repertoires in COVID-19. Recruited during active infection, patients (from Seattle) were subsequently followed longitudinally. Per the original data handling: Nucleated cell number was recorded as an estimate derived from reference gene primer amplification. Produced via immunoSEQ multiplex PCR; TCRdb's table is partial and in-frame only. The DNA gave D and trimming, while V, J and clone size come from that table. Here the sample spans 65,000 to 70,000 clones, 70% to 90% being singletons. This CDR3 contains 16 residues. The receptor was derived from a man in his forties with COVID-19, enrolled during active disease. The chain links TRBV21-1 to TRBJ1-6; the table's D call of TRBD1 was not tested on the DNA. TRBV21-1 is classified as a pseudogene. The sample comprised peripheral blood. DNA for the CDR3: TGTGCCAGCAGCAATGGGGCCCCACGGTGTGGTTCACCCCTCCACTTT. It encodes CASSNGAPRCGSPLHF.